Following are 7 T cell receptor beta chains from one sample sequenced in a study of blood T cell repertoires in COVID-19. The assay was immunoSEQ multiplex PCR, and TCRdb's table has in-frame clones only and misses some. The sample includes about 97,000 clones, 75% to 90% seen only once; the top ten take around 5.3%. Sample: peripheral blood. Source of these receptors: a woman aged 50 to 60 with COVID-19, enrolled during active disease.

This chain links TRBV4-1 with TRBJ1-2; possibly TRBD1 for D (6 bases). This CDR3 has 16 residues. The germline CDR1 and CDR2 sequences are MGHRA and YSYEKL. V lost 5 bases and J 2 bases, leaving 18 bases between the germline ends. The CDR3 DNA is TGCGCCAGCAGCTACTTAACCTGGACAGCCAACTATGGCTACACCTTC. Translated, it gives CASSYLTWTANYGYTF.

The gene calls are TRBV5-1 and TRBJ2-3, with 8 bases identical to TRBD2. CDR1 is SGHRS and CDR2 is YFSETQ in the germline V gene. This CDR3 spans 15 amino acids. V was clipped by 4 bases and J by 5 bases; unmatched bases: 9. This CDR3 is CASSPAGLAGDTQYF. The CDR3 nucleotides read TGCGCCAGCAGCCCAGCTGGACTAGCAGGAGATACGCAGTATTTT. Using reference TRBV5-1 and TRBJ2-3 for the parts outside the CDR3, the full variable domain is KAGVTQTPRYLIKTRGQQVTLSCSPISGHRSVSWYQQTPGQGLQFLFEYFSETQRNKGNFPGRFSGRQFSNSRSEMNVSTLELGDSALYLCASSPAGLAGDTQYFGPGTRLTVL.

This CDR3 is CASRASYNSPLHF. The CDR3 nucleotides are TGTGCCAGCAGGGCCTCCTATAATTCACCCCTCCACTTT. The chain couples TRBV7-9 to TRBJ1-6; the D is unclear. The CDR3 totals 13 residues. The germline V gene has CDR1 SEHNR and CDR2 FQNEAQ (reference sequence). Trimming took 6 bases from V and 0 from J, leaving 3 bases between them.

The chain is built from TRBV7-9 and TRBJ2-7; 7 bases align to TRBD1. The J segment lost 0 bases and the V segment lost 5 bases, leaving 4 bases of the junction unmatched. Per the germline V gene, CDR1 is SEHNR and CDR2 is FQNEAQ (reference sequence). This CDR3 spans 14 amino acids. CDR3 nucleotides: TGTGCCAGCAGCCCTCGGGACAGCTCCTACGAGCAGTACTTC. It encodes CASSPRDSSYEQYF.

The rearrangement joins TRBV7-2 to TRBJ1-6; D gene uncertain. Germline V CDR1 and CDR2: SGHTA, FQGNSA. Trimming removed 1 base from V and 7 bases from J, with 11 bases in between. The CDR3 sequence is 15 residues long. The CDR3 DNA reads TGTGCCAGCAGCTTAGATGTGGGAGAAAATTCACCCCTCCACTTT. Translation: CASSLDVGENSPLHF. Using reference TRBV7-2 and TRBJ1-6 for the parts outside the CDR3, the full variable domain is GAGVSQSPSNKVTEKGKDVELRCDPISGHTALYWYRQSLGQGLEFLIYFQGNSAPDKSGLPSDRFSAERTGGSVSTLTIQRTQQEDSAVYLCASSLDVGENSPLHFGNGTRLTVT.

This sequence joins TRBV13 and TRBJ2-7; 15 bases fit TRBD2. This CDR3 region has 17 residues. J gave up 4 bases and V 5 bases, and 9 bases lay outside the gene matches. Germline V gives CDR1 PRHDT, CDR2 FYEKMQ (reference sequence). Written as DNA, the CDR3 is TGTGCCAGCAGCCCGGGGACTAGCGGGGGGTCAGGATACGAGCAGTACTTC. Encoded protein: CASSPGTSGGSGYEQYF.

The chain couples TRBV6-6 to TRBJ2-7; the D gene is possibly TRBD1 (6 bases). V lost 6 bases and J lost 5, with 14 bases in between. The CDR3 has 13 residues. Germline CDR1 is MNHNY and CDR2 is SVGAGI (reference sequence). DNA of the CDR3: TGTGCCAGCAGGTGGGCAGGGGCGGACGAGCAGTACTTC. Amino acid sequence: CASRWAGADEQYF.